Given below is one T cell receptor beta chain in context. Its antigen is currently unknown. The data were obtained in a study of OX40 agonist ivuxolimab in advanced cancers. Study context: Patients undergoing dose escalation presented with hepatocellular carcinoma, melanoma, renal cell or head and neck cancer. Of the patients, three showed partial responses, one with hepatocellular carcinoma and two with cutaneous melanoma. Study findings and constraints: CD8+ T cells showed, on average, more clonal expansion than CD4+ cells. At 0.1 to 3.0 mg/kg and by week 6, clonal expansion occurred in CD4+ and CD8+ blood T cells.

V shed 3 bases and J 3 bases; nucleotides not matched to a gene: 6. The CDR3 spans 17 residues. Germline V gene data show CDR1 as SGDLS and CDR2 as YYNGEE. Only in-frame clones appear in the TCRdb table, and some are missing; sequencing was by immunoSEQ multiplex PCR. Among around 75,000 clones listed, about 90% were seen once. The V call is TRBV9, the J call TRBJ2-3, with 14 positions matching TRBD2. The source material was CD4+ or CD8+ T cells sorted from blood, sampled in a trial of the OX40 agonist ivuxolimab. The clonotype comes from an adult with an advanced solid tumor such as melanoma, head and neck, liver or kidney cancer. This CDR3 reads CASSARLAGGGTDTQYF. The CDR3, as DNA: TGTGCCAGCAGCGCCAGACTAGCGGGAGGGGGAACAGATACGCAGTATTTT. The full variable domain, with the rest looked up from reference TRBV9 and TRBJ2-3, is DSGVTQTPKHLITATGQRVTLRCSPRSGDLSVYWYQQSLDQGLQFLIQYYNGEERAKGNILERFSAQQFPDLHSELNLSSLELGDSALYFCASSARLAGGGTDTQYFGPGTRLTVL.